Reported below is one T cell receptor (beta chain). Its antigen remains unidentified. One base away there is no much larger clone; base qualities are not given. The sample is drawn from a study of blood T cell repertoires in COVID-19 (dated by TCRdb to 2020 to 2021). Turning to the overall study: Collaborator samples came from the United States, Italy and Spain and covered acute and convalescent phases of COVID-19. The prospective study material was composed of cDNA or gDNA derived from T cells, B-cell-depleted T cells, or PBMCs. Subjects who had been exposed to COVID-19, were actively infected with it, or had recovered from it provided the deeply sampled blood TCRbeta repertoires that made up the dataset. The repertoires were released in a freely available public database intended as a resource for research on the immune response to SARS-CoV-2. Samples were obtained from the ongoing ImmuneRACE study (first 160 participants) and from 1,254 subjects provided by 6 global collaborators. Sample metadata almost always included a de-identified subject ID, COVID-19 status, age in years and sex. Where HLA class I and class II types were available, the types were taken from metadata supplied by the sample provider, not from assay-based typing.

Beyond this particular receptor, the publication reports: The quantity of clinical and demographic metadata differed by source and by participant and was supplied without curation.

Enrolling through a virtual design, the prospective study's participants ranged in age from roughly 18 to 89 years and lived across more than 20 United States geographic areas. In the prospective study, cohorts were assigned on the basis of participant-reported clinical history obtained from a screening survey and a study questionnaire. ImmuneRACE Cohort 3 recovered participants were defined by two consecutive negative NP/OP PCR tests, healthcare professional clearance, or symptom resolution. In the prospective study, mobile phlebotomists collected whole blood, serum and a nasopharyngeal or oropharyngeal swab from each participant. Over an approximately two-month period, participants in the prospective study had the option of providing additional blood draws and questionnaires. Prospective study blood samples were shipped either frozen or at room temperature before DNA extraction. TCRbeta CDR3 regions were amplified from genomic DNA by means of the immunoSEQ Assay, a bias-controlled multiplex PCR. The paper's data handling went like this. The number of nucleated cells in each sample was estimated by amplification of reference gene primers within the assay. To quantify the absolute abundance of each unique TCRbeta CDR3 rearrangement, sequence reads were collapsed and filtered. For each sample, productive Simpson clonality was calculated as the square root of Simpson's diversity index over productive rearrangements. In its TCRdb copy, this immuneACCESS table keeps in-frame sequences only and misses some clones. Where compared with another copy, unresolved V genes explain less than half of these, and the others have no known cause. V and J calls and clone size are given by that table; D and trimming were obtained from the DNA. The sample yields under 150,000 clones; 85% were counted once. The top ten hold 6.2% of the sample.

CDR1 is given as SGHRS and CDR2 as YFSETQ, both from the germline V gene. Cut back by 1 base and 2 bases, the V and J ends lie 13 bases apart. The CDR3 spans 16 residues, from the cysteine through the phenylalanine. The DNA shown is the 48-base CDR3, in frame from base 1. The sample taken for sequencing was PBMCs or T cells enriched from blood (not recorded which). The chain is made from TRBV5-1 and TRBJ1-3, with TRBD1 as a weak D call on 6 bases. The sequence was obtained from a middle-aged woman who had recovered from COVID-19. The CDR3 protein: CASSLFSRGAGNTIYF. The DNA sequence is TGCGCCAGCAGCTTGTTTTCCAGGGGAGCTGGAAACACCATATATTTT.